The present entry profiles one T cell receptor (beta chain) with its context. CDR1 is LGHDT, CDR2 YNNKEL, per germline (reference sequence). The CDR3 runs 14 residues. V shed 4 bases and J shed 3 bases, with 7 bases lying between them. This record comes from a study of blood T cell repertoires in COVID-19. Study at large: The United States, Italy and Spain provided the acute and convalescent COVID-19 samples.

Profiled with immunoSEQ multiplex PCR; TCRdb holds only in-frame clones, not every one. The sample has about 170,000 clones, approximately 82% seen once. Sample: PBMCs or T cells enriched from blood (not recorded which). The chain uses TRBV3-1 (or the pseudogene TRBV3-2) and TRBJ1-6, with D unresolved. The sequence was collected from a woman aged 45 to 65 who had recovered from COVID-19. The CDR3 loop reads CASSRADYNSPLHF. CDR3 nucleotide sequence: TGTGCCAGCAGCCGCGCGGACTATAATTCACCCCTCCACTTT.